This TCR beta chain comes out of a study of T cell changes during pregnancy in multiple sclerosis (dated by TCRdb to the late 2010s). Turning to the overall study: The study examined how the T cell repertoire changed over the course of pregnancy in women with multiple sclerosis.

Library generation was performed with the immunoSEQ multiplex PCR assay. TCRdb retrieved this table from immuneACCESS and kept in-frame rearrangements only. Not all clones are present; in checked studies, unresolved V genes account for under half, and no reason is known for the remainder. Present in this sample are approximately 31,000 clones, about nine tenths of which were seen just once. The ten largest clonotypes hold around 4% of the sample. Concerning this clone itself: Its antigen has not been determined. It has no much larger one-base neighbor in the sample; base qualities were not kept.

Including cysteine and phenylalanine, the CDR3 has 14 amino acids. The retained sequence is limited to the CDR3, 42 bases, with the frame set at the first base. In the germline V gene (reference sequence), CDR1 corresponds to LNHDA and CDR2 to SQIVND. After removal of 4 bases from V and 8 bases from J, the junction retains 8 bases not matched to a gene. Sequencing was performed on CD8+ T cells from peripheral blood mononuclear cells, taken in the second trimester of pregnancy. This receptor chain uses TRBV19 and TRBJ2-1, with 7 bases matching TRBD2. The clonotype comes from a female donor with multiple sclerosis, enrolled in a pregnancy study. The nucleotides read TGTGCCAGTAGTAGGGGGGACTACCTCGATGAGCAGTTCTTC. The resulting protein is CASSRGDYLDEQFF.